Listed below are T cell receptor beta chains from one sample, sequenced in a study of blood T cell repertoires in COVID-19. Here immunoSEQ multiplex PCR was the method, and the copy in TCRdb shows in-frame clones only, minus some. The sample lists around 60,000 clones, around 89% occurring once. Sequenced material: peripheral blood. Receptors originate from an older woman with COVID-19, enrolled during active disease. Both conserved end residues are part of each CDR3. A D gene is named only where the DNA matches it firmly.

d_call,j_call,v_call,cdr3_aa,cdr3_nt
.,TRBJ2-5,TRBV6-5,CASSYPEQGQETQYF,TGTGCCAGCAGTTACCCAGAACAGGGTCAAGAGACCCAGTACTTC
TRBD1,TRBJ1-1,TRBV6-4,CASRRYPGQGVAFF,TGTGCCAGCAGGAGATATCCGGGACAGGGAGTAGCTTTCTTT
.,TRBJ2-5,TRBV5-1,CASSFQQETQYF,TGCGCCAGCAGCTTTCAACAAGAGACCCAGTACTTC
.,TRBJ2-5,TRBV5-6,CASNKLGTQETQYF,TGTGCCAGCAACAAACTAGGAACACAAGAGACCCAGTACTTC
.,TRBJ1-2,TRBV29-1,CSVDTPIGYGYTF,TGCAGCGTGGACACACCAATAGGCTATGGCTACACCTTC
.,TRBJ2-7,TRBV12-3/TRBV12-4,CASSLTSLEAQYF,TGTGCCAGCAGTTTGACTTCCCTTGAGGCGCAGTACTTC
.,TRBJ1-2,TRBV19,CASSMRQARGYTF,TGTGCCAGTAGTATGAGACAAGCCCGAGGCTACACCTTC
.,TRBJ1-1,TRBV6-1,CASSEARIREAFF,TGTGCCAGCAGTGAAGCGCGGATACGGGAAGCTTTCTTT
TRBD1,TRBJ1-2,TRBV28,CASSGDSLGYTF,TGTGCCAGCAGCGGGGACAGCCTGGGCTACACCTTC
TRBD1,TRBJ2-7,TRBV30,CAWVDRGGPYEQYF,TGTGCCTGGGTCGACAGGGGAGGCCCCTACGAGCAGTACTTC
.,TRBJ1-6,TRBV12-2,CASRLVEQKSNSPLHF,TGTGCAAGTCGCTTAGTTGAACAGAAGAGTAATTCACCCCTCCACTTT
.,TRBJ1-6,TRBV28,CASSTGDRLAPSPLHF,TGTGCCAGCAGCACCGGAGACAGGCTTGCACCTTCACCCCTCCACTTT
.,TRBJ2-7,TRBV6-2/TRBV6-3,CASSYSTREWSYEQYF,TGTGCCAGCAGTTACTCGACGCGGGAATGGTCCTACGAGCAGTACTTC
.,TRBJ2-2,TRBV27,CASSFRSGRETGELFF,TGTGCCAGCAGTTTTAGGTCTGGACGGGAGACCGGGGAGCTGTTTTTT
TRBD2,TRBJ2-3,TRBV14,CASSHGRLAGVDTQYF,TGTGCCAGCAGCCACGGGAGGCTAGCGGGAGTCGATACGCAGTATTTT
TRBD1,TRBJ2-7,TRBV19,CASSPTGSHEQYF,TGTGCCAGTAGTCCGACAGGGAGTCACGAGCAGTACTTC
.,TRBJ1-2,TRBV7-9,CASSKEPGSINGYTF,TGTGCCAGCAGCAAAGAACCCGGGTCCATCAATGGCTACACCTTC